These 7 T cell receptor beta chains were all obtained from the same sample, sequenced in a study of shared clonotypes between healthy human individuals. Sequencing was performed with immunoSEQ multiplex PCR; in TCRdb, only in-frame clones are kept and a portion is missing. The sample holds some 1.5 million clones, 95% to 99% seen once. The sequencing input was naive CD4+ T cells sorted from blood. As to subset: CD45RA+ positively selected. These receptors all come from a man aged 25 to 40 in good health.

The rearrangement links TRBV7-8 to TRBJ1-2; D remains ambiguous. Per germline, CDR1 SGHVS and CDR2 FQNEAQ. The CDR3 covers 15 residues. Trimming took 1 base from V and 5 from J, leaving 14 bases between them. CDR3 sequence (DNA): TGTGCCAGCAGCTTAGGGGGTCCATTGTTATATGGCTACACCTTC. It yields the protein CASSLGGPLLYGYTF.

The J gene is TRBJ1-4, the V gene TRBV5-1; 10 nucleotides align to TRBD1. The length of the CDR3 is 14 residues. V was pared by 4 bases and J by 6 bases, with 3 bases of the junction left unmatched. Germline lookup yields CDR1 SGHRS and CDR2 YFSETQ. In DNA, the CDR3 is TGCGCCAGCAGCAGGGGGACAGGGGATGAAAAACTGTTTTTT. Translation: CASSRGTGDEKLFF.

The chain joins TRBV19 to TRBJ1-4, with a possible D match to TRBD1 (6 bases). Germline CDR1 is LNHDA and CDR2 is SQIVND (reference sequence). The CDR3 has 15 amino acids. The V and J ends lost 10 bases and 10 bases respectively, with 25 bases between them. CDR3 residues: CATRGRGVMDVKLFF. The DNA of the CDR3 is TGTGCCACTCGGGGCAGGGGCGTGATGGACGTAAAACTGTTTTTT.

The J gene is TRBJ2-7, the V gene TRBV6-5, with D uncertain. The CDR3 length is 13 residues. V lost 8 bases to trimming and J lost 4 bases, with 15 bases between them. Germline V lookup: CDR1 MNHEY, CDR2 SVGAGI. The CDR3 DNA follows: TGTGCCAGCCGGGTCCACTGGGATTACGAGCAGTACTTC. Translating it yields CASRVHWDYEQYF.

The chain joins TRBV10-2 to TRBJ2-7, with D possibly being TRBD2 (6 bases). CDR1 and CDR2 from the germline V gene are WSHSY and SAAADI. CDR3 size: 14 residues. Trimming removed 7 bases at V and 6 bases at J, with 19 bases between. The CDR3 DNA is TGCGCCAGCACTCAGACTAGTGTCTCCCCCGAGCAGTACTTC. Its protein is CASTQTSVSPEQYF.

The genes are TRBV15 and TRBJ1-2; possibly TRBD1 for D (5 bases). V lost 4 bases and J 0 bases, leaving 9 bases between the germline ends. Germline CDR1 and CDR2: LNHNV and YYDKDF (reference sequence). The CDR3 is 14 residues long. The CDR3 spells CATSTGGSNYGYTF. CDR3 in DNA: TGTGCCACCAGCACTGGGGGGTCTAACTATGGCTACACCTTC.

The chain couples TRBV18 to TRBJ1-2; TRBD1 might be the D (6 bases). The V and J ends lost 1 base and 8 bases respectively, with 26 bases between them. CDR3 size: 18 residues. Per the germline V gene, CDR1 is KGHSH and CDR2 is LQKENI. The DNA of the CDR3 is TGTGCCAGCTCACCACGAGTGACGGGAATGCCAGGGGTTAGAGGCTACACCTTC. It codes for CASSPRVTGMPGVRGYTF.